The sequence of this TCR beta chain was determined in a study of T cell repertoires in cytomegalovirus infection. MiXCR, run by TCRdb on the reads, gives a single entry per CDR3 protein. The profile shows 50,000 to 55,000 distinct CDR3 sequences, roughly a fifth of them singletons. Trimming shortened V by 4 bases and J by 4 bases, and 9 bases separated the two germline ends. The CDR3 length is 13 residues. The germline V gene has CDR1 SGDLS and CDR2 YYNGEE. In regard to this clonotype: Antigen specificity is unknown.

The J gene is TRBJ2-1, the V gene TRBV9, with TRBD2 as a possible D gene (6 bases). This TCR came from a human donor in good health (CMV status not recorded). Some clones in this sample may be carry-over from other donors' samples. Source: CD8+ T cells from cultured PBMCs, taken from culture after CMV antigen stimulation. The CDR3 DNA sequence: TGTGCCAGCAGCATGACTAGTTACAATGAGCAGTTCTTC. Translating it yields CASSMTSYNEQFF.